These T cell receptor beta chains were read from a single sample in a study of blood T cell repertoires in COVID-19. Repertoires were generated with immunoSEQ multiplex PCR, while TCRdb's copy carries only in-frame clones and drops some. The sample yields about 140,000 clones, approximately 80% seen once. Input material: peripheral blood. Every receptor here comes from a human donor in a cohort sampled during active COVID-19. Each CDR3 is given with its conserved first and last residue. Fields, in order: V gene, clone size, J gene, D gene, CDR3 protein, CDR3 DNA. A D gene is named only where the DNA matches it firmly. Not every row has a clone size; where given, it reads once, few, many or a size class.

>TRBV30|NA|TRBJ2-1|TRBD2
CAWTYAGLAENNEQFF
TGTGCCTGGACTTATGCCGGACTAGCGGAGAACAATGAGCAGTTCTTC
>TRBV13|NA|TRBJ2-7|TRBD2
CASSLRLAGVPEGYEQYF
TGTGCCAGCAGCTTACGTCTAGCGGGAGTGCCCGAGGGCTACGAGCAGTACTTC
>TRBV27|NA|TRBJ2-5|TRBD1
CASSPSWTGYETQYF
TGTGCCAGCAGTCCGTCGTGGACAGGGTATGAGACCCAGTACTTC
>TRBV3-1/TRBV3-2|NA|TRBJ1-1|TRBD1
CASSSQGAGNTEAFF
TGTGCCAGCAGCTCACAGGGGGCGGGGAACACTGAAGCTTTCTTT
>TRBV5-4|NA|TRBJ1-1|TRBD1
CASSLTGVPEAFF
TGTGCCAGCAGCTTGACAGGGGTTCCTGAAGCTTTCTTT
>TRBV27|once|TRBJ2-5|TRBD2
CASMGGASGEETQYF
TGTGCCAGCATGGGGGGGGCTAGCGGGGAAGAGACCCAGTACTTC
>TRBV5-1|few|TRBJ1-5|TRBD1
CASSPDRGTQPQHF
TGCGCCAGCAGCCCGGACAGGGGGACTCAGCCCCAGCATTTT
>TRBV29-1|NA|TRBJ2-3|NA
CSVLSSGSTDTQYF
TGCAGCGTTCTGAGTAGCGGTAGCACAGATACGCAGTATTTT
>TRBV19|once|TRBJ1-4|NA
CASSTDARFFATNEKLFF
TGTGCCAGTAGCACAGATGCACGTTTCTTCGCAACTAATGAAAAACTGTTTTTT
>TRBV5-1|NA|TRBJ2-7|NA
CASSLGQALEQYF
TGCGCCAGCAGCTTGGGACAGGCCCTCGAGCAGTACTTC
>TRBV5-1|once|TRBJ2-3|TRBD2
CASSLVAGSTDTQYF
TGCGCCAGCAGCTTGGTAGCGGGGTCCACAGATACGCAGTATTTT
>TRBV5-1|NA|TRBJ2-6|NA
CASSLEWGLGANVLTF
TGCGCCAGCAGCTTGGAGTGGGGGCTGGGGGCCAACGTCCTGACTTTC
>TRBV10-3|NA|TRBJ2-5|NA
CATADRIGTQETQYF
TGTGCCACCGCCGACAGGATTGGAACCCAAGAGACCCAGTACTTC
>TRBV5-1|NA|TRBJ1-6|NA
CASSQGHGRNSPLHF
TGCGCCAGCAGCCAAGGACACGGGAGGAATTCACCCCTCCACTTT
>TRBV7-3|NA|TRBJ2-2|TRBD2
CASSLSGSGRVNTGELFF
TGTGCCAGCAGCTTAAGTGGTAGCGGGAGGGTGAACACCGGGGAGCTGTTTTTT
>TRBV10-3|NA|TRBJ2-3|NA
CAISGLGGGTDTQYF
TGTGCCATCAGTGGGTTAGGAGGAGGCACAGATACGCAGTATTTT
>TRBV14|NA|TRBJ2-3|NA
CASSPTAVNTQYF
TGTGCCAGCAGCCCAACAGCCGTTAATACGCAGTATTTT
>TRBV19|NA|TRBJ2-1|NA
CASSERQSSYNEQFF
TGTGCCAGTAGTGAGCGGCAGAGCTCCTACAATGAGCAGTTCTTC
>TRBV3-1/TRBV3-2|few|TRBJ1-5|NA
CASSQGQAVGPQHF
TGTGCCAGCAGCCAAGGACAGGCGGTAGGGCCCCAGCATTTT
>TRBV28|NA|TRBJ1-6|TRBD1
CASSPNRGRDWSYNSPLHF
TGTGCCAGCAGCCCAAACAGGGGCCGTGACTGGTCCTATAATTCACCCCTCCACTTT
>TRBV18|few|TRBJ1-4|NA
CASSPDLAEKLFF
TGTGCCAGCTCACCAGATCTGGCTGAAAAACTGTTTTTT
>TRBV7-2|NA|TRBJ1-5|NA
CASSFSGSGQPQHF
TGTGCCAGCAGCTTCTCAGGGTCAGGTCAGCCCCAGCATTTT
>TRBV7-3|NA|TRBJ2-3|NA
CASSLNPTFEVRTDTQYF
TGTGCCAGCAGCTTAAACCCAACCTTCGAGGTGCGCACAGATACGCAGTATTTT
>TRBV6-2/TRBV6-3|many|TRBJ2-2|NA
CASSYVPYGELFF
TGTGCCAGCAGTTACGTTCCGTACGGGGAGCTGTTTTTT
>TRBV5-4|NA|TRBJ2-3|TRBD2
CASSPGGAAGDYTQYF
TGTGCCAGCAGCCCCGGAGGGGCAGCGGGAGACTATACGCAGTATTTT
>TRBV3-1/TRBV3-2|NA|TRBJ2-5|NA
CASSPSLGRRETQYF
TGTGCCAGCAGCCCATCTCTAGGCCGGAGAGAGACCCAGTACTTC
>TRBV7-2|NA|TRBJ2-7|TRBD2
CASLAGTASYEQYF
TGTGCCAGTCTAGCGGGGACAGCATCCTACGAGCAGTACTTC
>TRBV28|NA|TRBJ2-1|NA
CASRPASARSYNEQFF
TGTGCCAGCAGACCCGCTTCCGCGCGCTCCTACAATGAGCAGTTCTTC
>TRBV7-9|NA|TRBJ1-2|NA
CASSLAGDYGYTF
TGTGCCAGCAGCTTAGCAGGGGACTATGGCTACACCTTC
>TRBV19|NA|TRBJ1-2|NA
CASREDTRANYGYTF
TGTGCCAGTAGGGAAGATACCAGGGCCAACTATGGCTACACCTTC
>TRBV19|NA|TRBJ1-4|NA
CASSSQGSPPPEGEKLFF
TGTGCCAGTAGTTCCCAGGGGTCCCCGCCGCCTGAGGGGGAAAAACTGTTTTTT
>TRBV7-9|NA|TRBJ2-7|TRBD2
CASSPGLATYEQYF
TGTGCCAGCAGCCCCGGACTAGCCACCTACGAGCAGTACTTC
>TRBV6-2/TRBV6-3|NA|TRBJ2-5|NA
CASSLGRTGTGTQYF
TGTGCCAGCAGTCTGGGGCGTACAGGGACCGGGACCCAGTACTTC
>TRBV7-9|NA|TRBJ1-4|NA
CASSRTLEGNEKLFF
TGTGCCAGCAGCCGCACCTTGGAGGGTAATGAAAAACTGTTTTTT
>TRBV30|NA|TRBJ2-3|NA
CAWNRDVTDTQYF
TGTGCCTGGAACAGGGACGTAACAGATACGCAGTATTTT
>TRBV5-6|NA|TRBJ1-5|NA
CASNTGNQPQHF
TGTGCCAGCAACACCGGCAATCAGCCCCAGCATTTT
>TRBV5-1|NA|TRBJ2-7|TRBD1
CASSQQGASNEQYF
TGCGCCAGCAGCCAACAGGGGGCGAGTAACGAGCAGTACTTC
>TRBV7-2|NA|TRBJ2-7|NA
CASSLTDSAVYEQYF
TGTGCCAGCAGCTTGACCGACAGCGCCGTCTACGAGCAGTACTTC
>TRBV5-1|NA|TRBJ2-7|TRBD1
CASRPGTGGQYYEQYF
TGCGCCAGCAGACCCGGGACAGGGGGCCAGTACTACGAGCAGTACTTC
>TRBV7-3|NA|TRBJ2-1|TRBD2
CASSLSGGPYNEQFF
TGTGCCAGCAGCTTATCGGGAGGGCCTTACAATGAGCAGTTCTTC
>TRBV11-2|NA|TRBJ2-2|NA
CASSLGDTGELFF
TGTGCCAGCAGCTTAGGAGACACCGGGGAGCTGTTTTTT
>TRBV6-2/TRBV6-3|NA|TRBJ2-7|NA
CASSYSRRVGSPAFYEQYF
TGTGCCAGCAGTTACTCGAGGCGGGTGGGCTCTCCGGCATTCTACGAGCAGTACTTC
>TRBV7-8|NA|TRBJ2-7|NA
CASSLDRNSYEQYF
TGTGCCAGCAGCTTAGACAGGAACTCCTACGAGCAGTACTTC
>TRBV27|NA|TRBJ2-7|TRBD2
CASSSPGLADPYEQYF
TGTGCCAGCAGTTCGCCGGGACTAGCGGACCCCTACGAGCAGTACTTC